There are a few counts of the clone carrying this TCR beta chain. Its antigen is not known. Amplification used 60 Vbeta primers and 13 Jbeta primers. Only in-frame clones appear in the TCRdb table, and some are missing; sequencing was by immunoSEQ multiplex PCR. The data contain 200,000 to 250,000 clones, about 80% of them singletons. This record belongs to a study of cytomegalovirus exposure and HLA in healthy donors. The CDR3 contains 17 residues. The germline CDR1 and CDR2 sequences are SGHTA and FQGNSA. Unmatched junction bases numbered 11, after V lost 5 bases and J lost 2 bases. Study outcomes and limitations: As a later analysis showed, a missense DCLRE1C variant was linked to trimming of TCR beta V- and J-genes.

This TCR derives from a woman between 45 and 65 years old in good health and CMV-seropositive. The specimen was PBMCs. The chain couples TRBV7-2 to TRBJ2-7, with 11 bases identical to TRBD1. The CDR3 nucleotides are TGTGCCAGCAGCCCACGTCCGGGACAGGGGGGAGCCTACGAGCAGTACTTC. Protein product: CASSPRPGQGGAYEQYF.